This TCR beta chain derives from a study of cytomegalovirus exposure and HLA in healthy donors. About the research overall: Findings of an earlier analysis included 110 million or so unique TCR beta sequences from roughly 180 million T cells. Unique TCRs numbering 75 million to 95 million, obtained from HLA-typed donors, made up an early data release.

Study-wide findings and caveats: A later examination showed that TCR association rates differed by HLA locus, with DRB1 most and HLA-C fewest.

The V segment lost 3 bases and the J segment 6 bases; nucleotides outside the gene matches: 0. Germline V gene data show CDR1 as LNHDA and CDR2 as SQIVND (reference sequence). CDR3 size: 15 residues. PCR involved 60 Vbeta and 13 Jbeta primers. Sequencing used immunoSEQ multiplex PCR; TCRdb keeps in-frame clones, though not all of them. Of roughly 200,000 clones in the sample, 79% were seen once. Notes on this clone: Its antigen is unknown.

Specimen: PBMCs. This sequence was found in a woman aged 25 to 39 in good health and CMV-seropositive. The chain uses TRBV19 and TRBJ2-1, with 15 bases lining up with TRBD2. CDR3 amino acids: CASSMGLAGGNEQFF. The CDR3 coding sequence is TGTGCCAGTAGTATGGGACTAGCGGGAGGCAATGAGCAGTTCTTC.